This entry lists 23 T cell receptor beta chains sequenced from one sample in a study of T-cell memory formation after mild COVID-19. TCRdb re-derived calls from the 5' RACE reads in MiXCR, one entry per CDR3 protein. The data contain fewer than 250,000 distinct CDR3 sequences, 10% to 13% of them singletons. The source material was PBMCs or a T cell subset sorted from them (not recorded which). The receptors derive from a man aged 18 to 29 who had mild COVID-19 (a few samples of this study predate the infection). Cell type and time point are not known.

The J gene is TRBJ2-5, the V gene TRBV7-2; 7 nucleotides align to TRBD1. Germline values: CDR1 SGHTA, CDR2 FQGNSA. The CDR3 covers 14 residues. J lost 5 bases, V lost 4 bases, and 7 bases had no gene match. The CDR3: CASSSWTGGETQYF. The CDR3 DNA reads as TGTGCCAGCAGCTCCTGGACAGGCGGGGAGACCCAGTACTTC.

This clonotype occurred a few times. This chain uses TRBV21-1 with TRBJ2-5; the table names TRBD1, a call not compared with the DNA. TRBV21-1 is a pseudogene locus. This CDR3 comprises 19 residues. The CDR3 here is CASSKSLRDSPSCQETQYF. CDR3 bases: TGTGCCAGCAGCAAATCCCTCAGGGACAGCCCTAGTTGCCAAGAGACCCAGTACTTC.

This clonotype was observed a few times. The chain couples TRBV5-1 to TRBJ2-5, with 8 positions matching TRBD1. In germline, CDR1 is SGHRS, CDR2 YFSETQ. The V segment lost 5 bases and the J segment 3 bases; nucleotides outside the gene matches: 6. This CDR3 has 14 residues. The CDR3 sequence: CASSHGQGEETQYF. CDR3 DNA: TGCGCCAGCAGTCACGGACAGGGAGAAGAGACCCAGTACTTC. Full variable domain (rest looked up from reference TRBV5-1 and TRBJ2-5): KAGVTQTPRYLIKTRGQQVTLSCSPISGHRSVSWYQQTPGQGLQFLFEYFSETQRNKGNFPGRFSGRQFSNSRSEMNVSTLELGDSALYLCASSHGQGEETQYFGPGTRLLVL.

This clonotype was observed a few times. As DNA, the CDR3 is TGTGCCAGCAGCTTTGAGGTGGCCTACACCTTC. It specifies CASSFEVAYTF. V gene TRBV5-4 combines with J gene TRBJ1-2; D gene ambiguous. CDR3 size: 11 residues. V was cut by 2 bases and J by 10 bases, with 9 bases left in between. In germline, CDR1 is SGHNT, CDR2 YYREEE (reference sequence).

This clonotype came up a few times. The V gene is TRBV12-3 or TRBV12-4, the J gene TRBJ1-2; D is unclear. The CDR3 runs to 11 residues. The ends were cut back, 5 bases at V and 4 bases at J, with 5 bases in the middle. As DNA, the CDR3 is TGTGCCAGCAGTAATGTCTATGGCTACACCTTC. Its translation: CASSNVYGYTF.

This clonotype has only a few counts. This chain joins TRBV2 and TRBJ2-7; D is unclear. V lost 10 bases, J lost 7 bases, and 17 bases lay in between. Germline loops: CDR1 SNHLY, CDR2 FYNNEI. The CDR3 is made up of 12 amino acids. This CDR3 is CAIGQEVWEQYF. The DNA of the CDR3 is TGTGCCATCGGCCAAGAGGTATGGGAGCAGTACTTC. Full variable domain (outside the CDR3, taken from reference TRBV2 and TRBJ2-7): EPEVTQTPSHQVTQMGQEVILRCVPISNHLYFYWYRQILGQKVEFLVSFYNNEISEKSEIFDDQFSVERPDGSNFTLKIRSTKLEDSAMYFCAIGQEVWEQYFGPGTRLTVT.

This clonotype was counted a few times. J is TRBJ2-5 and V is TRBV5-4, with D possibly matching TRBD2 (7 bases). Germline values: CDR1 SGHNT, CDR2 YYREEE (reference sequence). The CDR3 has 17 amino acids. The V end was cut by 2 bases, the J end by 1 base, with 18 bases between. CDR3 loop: CASSFPHLGGAQETQYF. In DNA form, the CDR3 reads TGTGCCAGCAGCTTCCCCCATTTGGGGGGGGCCCAAGAGACCCAGTACTTC.

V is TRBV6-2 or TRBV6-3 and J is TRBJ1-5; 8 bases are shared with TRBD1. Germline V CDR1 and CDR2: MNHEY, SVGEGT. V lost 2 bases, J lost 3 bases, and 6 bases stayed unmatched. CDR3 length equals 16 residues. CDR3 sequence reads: CASSYPLDRVNQPQHF. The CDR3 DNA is TGTGCCAGCAGTTACCCCTTGGACAGGGTCAATCAGCCCCAGCATTTT.

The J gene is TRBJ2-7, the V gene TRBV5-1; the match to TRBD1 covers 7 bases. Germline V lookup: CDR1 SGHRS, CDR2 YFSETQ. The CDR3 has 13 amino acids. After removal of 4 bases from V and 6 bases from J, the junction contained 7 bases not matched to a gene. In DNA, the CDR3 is TGCGCCAGCAGCAGGTCTTGGGACAGCGAGCAGTACTTC. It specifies CASSRSWDSEQYF.

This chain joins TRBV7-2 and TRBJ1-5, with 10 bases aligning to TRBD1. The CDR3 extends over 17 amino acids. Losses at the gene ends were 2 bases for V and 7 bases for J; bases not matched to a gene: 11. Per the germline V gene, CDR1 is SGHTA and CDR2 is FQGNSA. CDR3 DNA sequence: TGTGCCAGCAGCTTACCAACGACAGGGGGCTTGGGGCAGCCCCAGCATTTT. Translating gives CASSLPTTGGLGQPQHF.

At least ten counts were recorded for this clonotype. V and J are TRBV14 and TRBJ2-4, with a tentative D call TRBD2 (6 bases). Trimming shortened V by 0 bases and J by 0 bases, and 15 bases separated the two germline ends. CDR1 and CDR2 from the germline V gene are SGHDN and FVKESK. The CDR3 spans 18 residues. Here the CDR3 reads CASSQDPASERAKNIQYF. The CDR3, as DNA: TGTGCCAGCAGCCAAGATCCGGCTAGCGAAAGAGCCAAAAACATTCAGTACTTC.

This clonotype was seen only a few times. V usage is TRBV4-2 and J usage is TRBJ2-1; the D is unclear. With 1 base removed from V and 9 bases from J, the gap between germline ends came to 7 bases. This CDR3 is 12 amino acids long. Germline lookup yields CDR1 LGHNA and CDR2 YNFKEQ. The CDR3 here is CASSQATAEQFF. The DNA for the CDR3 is TGTGCCAGCAGCCAAGCTACCGCTGAGCAGTTCTTC.

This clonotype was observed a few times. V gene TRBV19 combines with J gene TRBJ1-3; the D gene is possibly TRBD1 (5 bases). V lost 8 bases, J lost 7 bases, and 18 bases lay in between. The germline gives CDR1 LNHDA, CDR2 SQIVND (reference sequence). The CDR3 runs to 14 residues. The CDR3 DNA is TGTGCCAGTTCCCGGGCAGGGAGCGGGAACACCATATATTTT. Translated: CASSRAGSGNTIYF.

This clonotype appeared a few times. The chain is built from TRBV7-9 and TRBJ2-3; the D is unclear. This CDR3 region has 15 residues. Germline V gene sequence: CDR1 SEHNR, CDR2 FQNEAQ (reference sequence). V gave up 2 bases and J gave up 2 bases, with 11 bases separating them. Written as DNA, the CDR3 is TGTGCCAGCAGCTTACAAGGAAGCTTCACAGATACGCAGTATTTT. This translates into CASSLQGSFTDTQYF.

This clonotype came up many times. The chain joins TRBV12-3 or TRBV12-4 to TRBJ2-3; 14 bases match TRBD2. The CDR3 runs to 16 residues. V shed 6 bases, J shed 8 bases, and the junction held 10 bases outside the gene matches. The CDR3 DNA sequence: TGTGCCAGCAGCTCCCGGACTAGCGGGGGGCGGGGTACGCAGTATTTT. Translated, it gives CASSSRTSGGRGTQYF.

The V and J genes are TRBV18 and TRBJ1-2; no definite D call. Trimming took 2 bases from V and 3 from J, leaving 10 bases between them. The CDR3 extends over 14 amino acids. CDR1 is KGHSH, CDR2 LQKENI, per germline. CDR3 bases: TGTGCCAGCTCACCAGGCCCCCAGGACTATGGCTACACCTTC. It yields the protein CASSPGPQDYGYTF. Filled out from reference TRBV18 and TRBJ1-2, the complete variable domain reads NAGVMQNPRHLVRRRGQEARLRCSPMKGHSHVYWYRQLPEEGLKFMVYLQKENIIDESGMPKERFSAEFPKEGPSILRIQQVVRGDSAAYFCASSPGPQDYGYTFGSGTRLTVV.

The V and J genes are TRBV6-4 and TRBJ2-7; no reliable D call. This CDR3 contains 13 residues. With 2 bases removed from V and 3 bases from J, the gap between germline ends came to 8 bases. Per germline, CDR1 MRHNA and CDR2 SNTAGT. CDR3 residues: CASSDREHYEQYV. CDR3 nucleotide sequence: TGTGCCAGCAGTGACAGGGAACACTACGAGCAGTACGTC.

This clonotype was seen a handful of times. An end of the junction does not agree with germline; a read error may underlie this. Written as DNA, the CDR3 is TGTGCTAGCAGCTCAAACAGGGGACCCCTTTACTTC. Protein product: CASSSNRGPLYF. V gene TRBV7-7 combines with J gene TRBJ2-5; 7 nucleotides agree with TRBD1. This CDR3 has 12 residues. The germline V gene encodes CDR1 SSHAT and CDR2 FNYEAQ (reference sequence).

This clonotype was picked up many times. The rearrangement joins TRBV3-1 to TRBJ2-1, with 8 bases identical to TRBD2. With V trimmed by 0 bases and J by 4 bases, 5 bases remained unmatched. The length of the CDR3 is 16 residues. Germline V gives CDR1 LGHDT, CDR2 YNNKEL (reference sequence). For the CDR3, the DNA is TGTGCCAGCAGCCAAGACTTCAGCGGGAGATACAATGAGCAGTTCTTC. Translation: CASSQDFSGRYNEQFF.

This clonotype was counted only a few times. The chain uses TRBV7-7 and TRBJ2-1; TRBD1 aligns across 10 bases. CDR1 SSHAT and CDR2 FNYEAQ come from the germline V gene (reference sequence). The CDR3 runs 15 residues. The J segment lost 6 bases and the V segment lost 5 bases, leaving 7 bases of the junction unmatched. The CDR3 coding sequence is TGTGCCAGCAGCAGAGGGACAGGGGAGGGCAATGAGCAGTTCTTC. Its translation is CASSRGTGEGNEQFF.

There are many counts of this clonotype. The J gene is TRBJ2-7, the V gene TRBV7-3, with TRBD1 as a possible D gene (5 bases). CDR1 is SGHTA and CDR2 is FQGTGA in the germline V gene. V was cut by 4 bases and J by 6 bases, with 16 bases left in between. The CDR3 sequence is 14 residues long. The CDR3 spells CASSSYPPRAEQYV. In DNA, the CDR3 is TGTGCCAGCAGCTCTTACCCTCCCAGGGCCGAGCAGTACGTC.

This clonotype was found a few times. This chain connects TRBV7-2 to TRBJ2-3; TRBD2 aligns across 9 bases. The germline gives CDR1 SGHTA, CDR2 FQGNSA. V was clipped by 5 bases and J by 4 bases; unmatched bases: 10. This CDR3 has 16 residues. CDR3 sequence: CASSEGTSTSADTQYF. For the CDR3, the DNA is TGTGCCAGCAGCGAAGGGACTAGCACTTCAGCAGATACGCAGTATTTT.

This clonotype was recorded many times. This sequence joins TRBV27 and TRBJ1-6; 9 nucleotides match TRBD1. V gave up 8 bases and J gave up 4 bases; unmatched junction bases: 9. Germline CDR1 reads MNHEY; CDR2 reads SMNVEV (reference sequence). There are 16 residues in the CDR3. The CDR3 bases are TGTGCCAGCGTACAGGGGGCGCCGGGGTATAATTCACCCCTCCACTTT. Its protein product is CASVQGAPGYNSPLHF.